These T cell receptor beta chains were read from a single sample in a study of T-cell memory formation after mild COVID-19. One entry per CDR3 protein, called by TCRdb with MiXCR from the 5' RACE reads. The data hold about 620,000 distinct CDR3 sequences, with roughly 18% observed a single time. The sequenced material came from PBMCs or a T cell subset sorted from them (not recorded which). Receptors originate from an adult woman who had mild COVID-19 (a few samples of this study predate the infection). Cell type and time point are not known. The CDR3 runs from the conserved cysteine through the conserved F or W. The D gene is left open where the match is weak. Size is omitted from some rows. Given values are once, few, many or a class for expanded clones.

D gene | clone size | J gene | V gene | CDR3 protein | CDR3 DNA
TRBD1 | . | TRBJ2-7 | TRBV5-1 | CASSLGTGNGEQYF | TGCGCCAGCAGCTTGGGGACAGGGAACGGCGAGCAGTACTTC
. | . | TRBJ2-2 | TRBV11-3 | CASSLASGVTGELFF | TGTGCCAGCAGCTTAGCCAGCGGAGTTACCGGGGAGCTGTTTTTT
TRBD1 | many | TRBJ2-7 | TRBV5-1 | CASSLDGTGTYEQYF | TGCGCCAGCAGCTTGGATGGGACAGGAACCTACGAGCAGTACTTC
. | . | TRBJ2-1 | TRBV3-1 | CASSQYSGEQFF | TGTGCCAGCAGCCAGTACTCTGGCGAGCAGTTCTTC
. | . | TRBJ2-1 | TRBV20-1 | CSARDKGSSSYNEQFF | TGCAGTGCTAGAGATAAAGGGTCTAGCTCCTACAATGAGCAGTTCTTC
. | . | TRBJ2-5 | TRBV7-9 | CASSLAPAQETQYF | TGTGCCAGCAGCTTAGCCCCAGCCCAAGAGACCCAGTACTTC
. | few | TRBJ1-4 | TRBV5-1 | CASSLATTTNEKLFF | TGCGCCAGCAGCTTGGCTACGACAACTAATGAAAAACTGTTTTTT
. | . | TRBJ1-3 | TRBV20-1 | CSVKPGRENTIYF | TGCAGTGTAAAGCCAGGGAGGGAAAACACCATATATTTT
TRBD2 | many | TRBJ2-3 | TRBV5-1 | CASSLTSSGVADTQYF | TGCGCCAGCAGCTTGACGTCTAGCGGGGTGGCAGATACGCAGTATTTT
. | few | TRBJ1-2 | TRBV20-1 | CSASPVGVYGYTF | TGCAGTGCTAGCCCGGTGGGGGTCTATGGCTACACCTTC
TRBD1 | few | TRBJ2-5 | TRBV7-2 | CASSLGTGGKLETQYF | TGTGCCAGCAGCTTAGGGACAGGGGGCAAGTTGGAGACCCAGTACTTC
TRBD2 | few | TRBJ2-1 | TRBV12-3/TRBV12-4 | CASSRLAGVVQFF | TGTGCCAGCAGTCGTCTAGCGGGGGTAGTGCAGTTCTTC
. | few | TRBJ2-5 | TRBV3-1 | CASSQYSVIQETQYF | TGTGCCAGCAGCCAATATAGCGTAATCCAAGAGACCCAGTACTTC
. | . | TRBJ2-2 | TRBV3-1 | CASSWTINTGELFF | TGTGCCAGCAGCTGGACCATTAACACCGGGGAGCTGTTTTTT
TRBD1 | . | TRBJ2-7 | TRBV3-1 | CASSQDWTGGTYEQYF | TGTGCCAGCAGCCAAGACTGGACAGGGGGAACCTACGAGCAGTACTTC
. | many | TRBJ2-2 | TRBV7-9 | CASSPDSTGELFF | TGTGCCAGCAGCCCGGACAGCACGGGGGAGCTGTTTTTT
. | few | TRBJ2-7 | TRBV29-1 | CSVVVQGSSYEQYF | TGCAGCGTTGTTGTGCAGGGAAGCTCCTACGAGCAGTACTTC
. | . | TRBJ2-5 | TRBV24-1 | CATSDSRAWNTQETQYF | TGTGCCACCAGTGATTCTCGAGCATGGAATACCCAAGAGACCCAGTACTTC
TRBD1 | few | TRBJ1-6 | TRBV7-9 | CASSLKETGDSPLHF | TGTGCCAGCAGCTTAAAGGAGACAGGGGATTCACCCCTCCACTTT
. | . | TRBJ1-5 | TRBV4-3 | CASSQDQGLGPQHF | TGCGCCAGCAGCCAAGATCAGGGGCTCGGGCCCCAGCATTTT
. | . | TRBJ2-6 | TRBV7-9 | CASEYSGANVLTF | TGTGCCAGCGAGTACTCTGGGGCCAACGTCCTGACTTTC
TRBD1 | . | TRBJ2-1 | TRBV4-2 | CASSHPPGTGRNEQFF | TGTGCCAGCAGCCATCCCCCCGGGACAGGGCGCAATGAGCAGTTCTTC
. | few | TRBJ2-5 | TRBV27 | CASSLRGFEETQYF | TGTGCCAGCAGTTTACGGGGGTTCGAAGAGACCCAGTACTTC
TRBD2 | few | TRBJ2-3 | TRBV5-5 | CASSVPSGASTDTQYF | TGTGCCAGCAGCGTTCCGAGCGGGGCTAGCACAGATACGCAGTATTTT
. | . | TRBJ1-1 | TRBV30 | CAWRSTAEAFF | TGTGCCTGGAGATCTACCGCTGAAGCTTTCTTT
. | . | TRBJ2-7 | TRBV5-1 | CASSPMDGRPVEQYF | TGCGCCAGCAGCCCGATGGACGGACGCCCGGTCGAGCAGTACTTC
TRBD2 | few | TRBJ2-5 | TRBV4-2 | CASSQGSGGGRQETQYF | TGTGCCAGCAGCCAAGGATCGGGCGGGGGTCGGCAAGAGACCCAGTACTTC
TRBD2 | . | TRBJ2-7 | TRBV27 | CASSSQRGGSNRYEQYF | TGTGCCAGCAGTTCGCAGCGCGGGGGATCGAACAGGTACGAGCAGTACTTC
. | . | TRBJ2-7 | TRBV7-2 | CASSLDPTGTSTSTCEQYF | TGTGCCAGCAGCTTAGATCCGACAGGGACTTCGACTTCGACCTGCGAGCAGTACTTC
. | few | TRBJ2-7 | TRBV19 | CASSIGQGFIYEQYF | TGTGCCAGTAGTATCGGGCAGGGTTTTATCTACGAGCAGTACTTC
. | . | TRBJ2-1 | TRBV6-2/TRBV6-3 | CASSYPLTGKPYNEQFF | TGTGCCAGCAGTTACCCTCTAACAGGGAAGCCCTACAATGAGCAGTTCTTC
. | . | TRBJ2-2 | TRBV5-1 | CASSSRTDTGELFF | TGCGCCAGCAGCTCTAGGACGGACACCGGGGAGCTGTTTTTT
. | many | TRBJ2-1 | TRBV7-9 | CASSQGVSDEQFF | TGTGCCAGCAGCCAGGGAGTCAGCGATGAGCAGTTCTTC
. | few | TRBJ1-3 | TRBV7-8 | CASRSGTVTGNTIYF | TGTGCCAGCAGGTCCGGTACCGTTACTGGAAACACCATATATTTT
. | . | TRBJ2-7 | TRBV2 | CASNGGYEQYF | TGTGCCAGCAACGGGGGTTACGAGCAGTACTTC
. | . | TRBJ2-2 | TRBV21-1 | CASSNQRKGGTGELFF | TGTGCCAGCAGCAATCAGCGGAAGGGTGGGACCGGGGAGCTGTTTTTT
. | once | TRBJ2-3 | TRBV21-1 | CASGPQGTSGEPNTDTQYF | TGTGCCAGCGGTCCCCAGGGGACTAGCGGGGAACCCAACACAGATACGCAGTATTTT
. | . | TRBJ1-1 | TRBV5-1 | CASSLELSGAGTTEAFF | TGCGCCAGCAGCTTGGAGTTGTCAGGGGCCGGTACCACTGAAGCTTTCTTT
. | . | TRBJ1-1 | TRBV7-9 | CASSKLAGAEGVAFF | TGTGCCAGCAGCAAATTAGCCGGGGCCGAAGGGGTAGCTTTCTTT
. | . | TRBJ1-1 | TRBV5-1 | CASSLATGRDSEAFF | TGCGCCAGCAGCTTGGCTACGGGGAGGGACTCTGAAGCTTTCTTT